A single sample gave rise to the 29 T cell receptor beta chains below, sequenced in a study of T cells after posttransplantation cyclophosphamide. Cells defined as naive were viable CD3+CD4+ or CD3+CD8+ and CCR7+CD45RA+CD45RO-CD95-CD27+CD28+. The method was immunoSEQ multiplex PCR; TCRdb's version includes in-frame clones alone and lacks a portion of them. The sample carries tens of thousands of clones, roughly 97% recorded once. Source material: naive CD4+ T cells sorted from PBMCs. The receptors originated from a man aged 50-59 years in good health, CMV-negative, and a related stem cell transplant donor.

The chain joins TRBV6-1 to TRBJ1-2; 8 nucleotides match TRBD1. This CDR3 is 12 amino acids long. Germline V gene data show CDR1 as MNHNS and CDR2 as SASEGT. Germline trimming cut 7 bases from V and 3 bases from J; bases unmatched to any gene: 1. CDR3 residues: CASIQGDYGYTF. In DNA, the CDR3 is TGTGCCAGCATACAGGGGGACTATGGCTACACCTTC.

The chain is built from TRBV7-2 and TRBJ2-7; D ambiguous. The CDR3 spans 12 residues. Looked up from germline, CDR1 is SGHTA and CDR2 is FQGNSA. Between the trimmed V and J ends, which lost 5 bases and 3 bases, there was a span of 8 bases. As DNA, the CDR3 is TGTGCCAGCAGCGCACACCGCTACGAGCAGTACTTC. It codes for CASSAHRYEQYF.

V gene TRBV7-3 combines with J gene TRBJ2-3, with TRBD2 matching 7 bases. J lost 5 bases, V lost 0 bases, and 5 bases had no gene match. The CDR3 consists of 15 residues. In germline, CDR1 is SGHTA, CDR2 FQGTGA. The CDR3: CASSLTSGPQDTQYF. The CDR3 coding sequence is TGTGCCAGCAGCTTAACTAGCGGGCCCCAAGATACGCAGTATTTT.

The rearrangement joins TRBV29-1 to TRBJ1-5; D remains unclear. V gave up 7 bases and J gave up 1 base, with 11 bases separating them. Germline CDR1 is SQVTM and CDR2 is ANQGSEA. The CDR3 is 13 residues long. The CDR3 coding sequence is TGCAGCGCTATGGTTGAGAGCAATCAGCCCCAGCATTTT. Its translation: CSAMVESNQPQHF.

The chain's CDR3 is CASSLAPPRRLAGGREADTQYF. CDR3 nucleotide sequence: TGTGCCAGCAGCTTAGCTCCCCCTAGGAGACTAGCGGGGGGGAGGGAGGCAGATACGCAGTATTTT. The rearrangement uses TRBV7-2 and TRBJ2-3, with 14 bases matching TRBD2. The junction had 18 bases not matched to a gene; V was cut back by 0 bases and J by 4 bases. Per the germline V gene, CDR1 is SGHTA and CDR2 is FQGNSA. The CDR3 spans 22 residues.

This chain uses TRBV7-3 with TRBJ2-3, with D perhaps matching TRBD2 (5 bases). V shed 4 bases and J shed 6 bases, with 11 bases lying between them. The CDR3 sequence is 13 residues long. Germline CDR1 and CDR2: SGHTA and FQGTGA. The CDR3 DNA follows: TGTGCCAGCAGCTCATATACTAGGGATACGCAGTATTTT. Translated: CASSSYTRDTQYF.

V is TRBV2 and J is TRBJ1-1, with TRBD1 matching over 7 bases. Germline assignment: CDR1 SNHLY and CDR2 FYNNEI. The CDR3 runs to 14 residues. Germline trimming cut 5 bases from V and 2 bases from J; bases unmatched to any gene: 5. For the CDR3, the DNA is TGTGCCAGCAGTACAGGGGCCGTTAACACTGAAGCTTTCTTT. Translation: CASSTGAVNTEAFF.

The V and J genes are TRBV5-4 and TRBJ2-7; 13 bases are shared with TRBD2. Germline trimming cut 4 bases from V and 3 bases from J; bases unmatched to any gene: 7. In germline, CDR1 is SGHNT, CDR2 YYREEE (reference sequence). The CDR3 consists of 16 residues. CDR3 residues: CASSQSGTSGDYEQYF. DNA for the CDR3: TGTGCCAGCAGCCAAAGCGGGACTAGCGGGGACTACGAGCAGTACTTC.

With respect to this clone: Additional DNA sequences in this sample encode the identical CDR3. The chain uses TRBV9 and TRBJ1-6; 7 bases line up with TRBD1. Germline V gene sequence: CDR1 SGDLS, CDR2 YYNGEE. V shed 4 bases and J 2 bases; nucleotides not matched to a gene: 6. The length of the CDR3 is 16 residues. Written as DNA, the CDR3 is TGTGCCAGCAGCCCCCGGGACAGCCCCTATAATTCACCCCTCCACTTT. Residues: CASSPRDSPYNSPLHF.

The V and J genes are TRBV7-9 and TRBJ2-7, with 7 positions matching TRBD2. CDR1 SEHNR and CDR2 FQNEAQ come from the germline V gene (reference sequence). The CDR3 has 14 residues. V was clipped by 1 base and J by 3 bases; unmatched bases: 3. The chain's CDR3 is CASSLGGLSYEQYF. CDR3 DNA: TGTGCCAGCAGCTTAGGGGGACTAAGCTACGAGCAGTACTTC.

V is TRBV10-3 and J is TRBJ2-7, with D possibly being TRBD2 (6 bases). Germline CDR1 reads ENHRY; CDR2 reads SYGVKD. The CDR3 covers 16 residues. Trimming took off 5 bases at V and 2 bases at J, with 19 bases between the two ends. DNA of the CDR3: TGTGCCATCAGTACCCAGGGAGGAGGGTCGACCTACGAGCAGTACTTC. This sequence encodes CAISTQGGGSTYEQYF.

This clone is a singleton in its sample. The CDR3 sequence: CAIGGQNEKLFF. In nucleotides, the CDR3 is TGTGCCATCGGGGGACAGAATGAAAAACTGTTTTTT. The chain has TRBV10-3 and TRBJ1-4, with 7 nucleotides matching TRBD1. CDR3 length equals 12 residues. The V and J ends lost 8 bases and 5 bases, in that order; junction bases with no gene match: 2. Germline assignment: CDR1 ENHRY and CDR2 SYGVKD.

J is TRBJ1-2 and V is TRBV5-4; 9 nucleotides line up with TRBD1. J gave up 8 bases and V 3 bases, and 14 bases lay outside the gene matches. CDR3 length equals 16 residues. Per germline, CDR1 SGHNT and CDR2 YYREEE (reference sequence). This CDR3 is CASSSLLTGGTVGYTF. In nucleotides, the CDR3 is TGTGCCAGCAGCTCCCTTTTGACAGGGGGGACCGTGGGCTACACCTTC.

V gene TRBV19 combines with J gene TRBJ2-7; D not resolved. This CDR3 has 15 amino acids. V was clipped by 1 base and J by 3 bases, with 13 bases between them. CDR1 LNHDA and CDR2 SQIVND come from the germline V gene (reference sequence). The DNA of the CDR3 is TGTGCCAGTAGTATAGCGCGGAGCCTGGGCTACGAGCAGTACTTC. Protein sequence: CASSIARSLGYEQYF. Filled out from reference TRBV19 and TRBJ2-7, the complete variable domain reads DGGITQSPKYLFRKEGQNVTLSCEQNLNHDAMYWYRQDPGQGLRLIYYSQIVNDFQKGDIAEGYSVSREKKESFPLTVTSAQKNPTAFYLCASSIARSLGYEQYFGPGTRLTVT.

The rearrangement uses TRBV19 and TRBJ2-7; 9 bases line up with TRBD1. CDR1 and CDR2 from the germline V gene are LNHDA and SQIVND (reference sequence). The CDR3 contains 15 residues. V dropped 6 bases and J dropped 2; count of bases not matched to a gene: 8. In nucleotides, the CDR3 is TGTGCCAGTAGCGACCGGGACAGGGATACCTACGAGCAGTACTTC. This translates into CASSDRDRDTYEQYF.

The genes are TRBV11-2 and TRBJ1-2; TRBD1 might be the D (5 bases). Trimming left V 5 bases short and J 1 base short, with 8 bases between. Germline CDR1 reads SGHAT; CDR2 reads FQNNGV. The CDR3 is made up of 13 amino acids. In nucleotides, the CDR3 is TGTGCCAGCAGCGAGCAGGGTAACTATGGCTACACCTTC. Translated, it gives CASSEQGNYGYTF.

This clone occurred once. V gene TRBV7-2 combines with J gene TRBJ2-2; a possible D gene is TRBD2 (5 bases). Trimming removed 5 bases from V and 0 bases from J, with 10 bases in between. This CDR3 has 15 amino acids. CDR1 is SGHTA, CDR2 FQGNSA, per germline. In nucleotides, the CDR3 is TGTGCCAGCAGCCCTGGAGCGGCGAACACCGGGGAGCTGTTTTTT. The encoded protein is CASSPGAANTGELFF.

The J gene is TRBJ2-1, the V gene TRBV5-1; 8 nucleotides line up with TRBD1. The CDR3 runs 19 residues. Germline CDR1 reads SGHRS; CDR2 reads YFSETQ. V lost 0 bases, J lost 4 bases, and 15 bases stayed unmatched. The CDR3 sequence: CASSLAFGTGRSDYNEQFF. CDR3 in DNA: TGCGCCAGCAGCTTGGCCTTCGGGACAGGACGGTCTGATTACAATGAGCAGTTCTTC.

The chain combines TRBV6-6 with TRBJ2-7; the match to TRBD1 covers 7 bases. J was trimmed by 4 bases and V by 0 bases; bases with no gene match: 6. The germline gives CDR1 MNHNY, CDR2 SVGAGI (reference sequence). This CDR3 comprises 15 residues. The CDR3 spells CASSYSTGLGYEQYF. The CDR3 DNA reads as TGTGCCAGCAGTTACTCGACAGGGCTTGGTTACGAGCAGTACTTC.

This chain joins TRBV2 and TRBJ1-1, with 7 positions matching TRBD1. The ends lost 11 bases at V and 3 bases at J; junction bases unmatched: 3. The CDR3 extends over 11 amino acids. Per the germline V gene, CDR1 is SNHLY and CDR2 is FYNNEI. The CDR3 DNA sequence: TGTGCCTCCCAGGGGGACACTGAAGCTTTCTTT. It encodes CASQGDTEAFF.

The chain couples TRBV6-5 to TRBJ2-7; D uncertain. V was shortened by 5 bases and J by 0 bases, with 5 bases between the two germline ends. The CDR3 is 12 residues long. Germline CDR1 reads MNHEY; CDR2 reads SVGAGI. The CDR3 DNA sequence: TGTGCCAGCAGTCGGAGCTCCTACGAGCAGTACTTC. As protein: CASSRSSYEQYF.

The chain links TRBV4-1 to TRBJ2-2; 11 nucleotides align to TRBD1. The CDR3 consists of 15 residues. Trimming at V came to 3 bases and at J to 6 bases, leaving 3 bases not matched to a gene. Per the germline V gene, CDR1 is MGHRA and CDR2 is YSYEKL. The CDR3 DNA reads as TGCGCCAGCAGCCAGGACAGGGGGCGCGCCGGGGAGCTGTTTTTT. Translating it yields CASSQDRGRAGELFF.

The V gene is TRBV2, the J gene TRBJ2-1, with 8 bases aligning to TRBD1. Germline trimming cut 6 bases from V and 0 bases from J; bases unmatched to any gene: 4. CDR1 SNHLY and CDR2 FYNNEI come from the germline V gene. This CDR3 spans 15 amino acids. DNA of the CDR3: TGTGCCAGCAGGGCCACAGGGGGCTCCTACAATGAGCAGTTCTTC. It translates to CASRATGGSYNEQFF.

The CDR3 nucleotides are TGCGCCAGCAGCCAAGATTGGAGGGCTGAAGCTTTCTTT. Translation gives CASSQDWRAEAFF. V is TRBV4-3 and J is TRBJ1-1; D ambiguous. V shed 0 bases and J shed 6 bases, with 8 bases lying between them. There are 13 residues in the CDR3. CDR1 is LGHNA and CDR2 is YSLEER in the germline V gene.

The chain recombines TRBV6-1 with TRBJ1-2; 11 bases align to TRBD1. V was clipped by 7 bases and J by 7 bases; unmatched bases: 5. This CDR3 region has 13 residues. Germline V CDR1 and CDR2: MNHNS, SASEGT. The CDR3 reads CASTWGQGGGYTF. The CDR3 nucleotides read TGTGCCAGCACATGGGGACAGGGGGGTGGCTACACCTTC.

The chain carries TRBV5-1 and TRBJ1-6, with D perhaps TRBD1 (6 bases). Germline assignment: CDR1 SGHRS and CDR2 YFSETQ. V shed 4 bases and J shed 5 bases, with 13 bases lying between them. The CDR3 spans 15 residues. This CDR3 reads CASSQPTGDNSPLHF. CDR3 nucleotides: TGCGCCAGCAGCCAACCGACAGGAGATAATTCACCCCTCCACTTT. The whole variable domain, remainder taken from reference TRBV5-1 and TRBJ1-6, is KAGVTQTPRYLIKTRGQQVTLSCSPISGHRSVSWYQQTPGQGLQFLFEYFSETQRNKGNFPGRFSGRQFSNSRSEMNVSTLELGDSALYLCASSQPTGDNSPLHFGNGTRLTVT.

The V call is TRBV7-9, the J call TRBJ2-2; D might be TRBD2 (6 bases). CDR1 is SEHNR, CDR2 FQNEAQ, per germline (reference sequence). Trimming pared 0 bases from V and 4 bases from J, leaving 9 bases between. The CDR3 consists of 15 residues. The CDR3 reads CASSLAGGLTGELFF. The DNA of the CDR3 is TGTGCCAGCAGCTTAGCGGGGGGACTCACCGGGGAGCTGTTTTTT.

This chain uses TRBV7-3 with TRBJ2-3, with a possible D match to TRBD2 (7 bases). Trimming cost V 2 bases and J 4 bases, with 13 bases left between them. There are 15 residues in the CDR3. Germline loops: CDR1 SGHTA, CDR2 FQGTGA. In DNA form, the CDR3 reads TGTGCCAGCAGCTTAGAGGGGGGGGTTCCAGATACGCAGTATTTT. As protein: CASSLEGGVPDTQYF.

The chain combines TRBV14 with TRBJ2-7, with a possible D match to TRBD2 (5 bases). V lost 1 base and J 2 bases, leaving 18 bases between the germline ends. The germline gives CDR1 SGHDN, CDR2 FVKESK. CDR3 length: 17 amino acids. CDR3 DNA sequence: TGTGCCAGCAGCCAAGCCAGACTAAGTCGCGACCCCTACGAGCAGTACTTC. Translated: CASSQARLSRDPYEQYF.